These 22 T cell receptor beta chains share one sample of origin, sequenced in a study of T-cell reconstitution after alpha-beta-depleted transplantation in children. The authors prepared the TCRbeta library with unique molecular identifiers. TCRdb reprocessed the PCR reads via MiXCR and lists one record per CDR3 protein. Altogether more than 150,000 distinct CDR3 sequences are present, 14% to 15% being singletons, with the ten largest covering roughly 13%. The specimen comprised PBMCs from the stem cell graft donor, sampled from the stem cell graft. The receptor source for this set is a human donor who donated a stem cell graft to a child with acute lymphoblastic leukemia.

This clonotype was detected ten times or more. CDR3 residues: CASSWGARTGRTYTQYF. CDR3 nucleotide sequence: TGTGCCAGCAGCTGGGGGGCGAGGACAGGCCGGACTTACACCCAGTACTTC. The gene calls are TRBV5-6 and TRBJ2-5, with a weak D call TRBD1 (7 bases). Per the germline V gene, CDR1 is SGHDT and CDR2 is YYEEEE. V was shortened by 3 bases and J by 8 bases, with 26 bases between the two germline ends. The CDR3 totals 17 residues.

In its sample, this clonotype was seen many times. This sequence joins TRBV5-1 and TRBJ2-1, with D unresolved. CDR1 and CDR2 (germline): SGHRS, YFSETQ. V lost 0 bases, J lost 6 bases, and 13 bases lay in between. The CDR3 is 15 residues long. The CDR3 bases are TGCGCCAGCAGCTTGGGCCTCGAAAAAGCCAATGAGCAGTTCTTC. Translated, it gives CASSLGLEKANEQFF.

This clonotype was counted at least ten times. The chain recombines TRBV4-1 with TRBJ1-5; D gene ambiguous. Trimming stripped 2 bases from V and 3 bases from J, with 11 bases between. The CDR3 extends over 15 amino acids. Germline lookup yields CDR1 MGHRA and CDR2 YSYEKL. The CDR3 loop is CASSQSGSPNQPQHF. The CDR3 DNA reads as TGCGCCAGCAGCCAAAGTGGGAGTCCCAATCAGCCCCAGCATTTT.

This clonotype appeared many times. The genes are TRBV5-1 and TRBJ2-1; 7 bases fit TRBD2. The CDR3 has 18 amino acids. V dropped 0 bases and J dropped 5; count of bases not matched to a gene: 14. CDR1 and CDR2 (germline): SGHRS, YFSETQ. The CDR3 sequence: CASSLVGGGFRTHNEQFF. CDR3 sequence (DNA): TGCGCCAGCAGCTTGGTGGGGGGGGGATTTAGGACGCACAATGAGCAGTTCTTC.

The sample holds a few counts of this clonotype. The J gene is TRBJ2-1, the V gene TRBV12-3 or TRBV12-4; 10 nucleotides match TRBD2. The CDR3 is made up of 18 amino acids. V lost 5 bases and J lost 2; bases outside the gene matches: 12. The CDR3, as DNA: TGTGCCAGCAGTAGGGCAGCGGGAGGGCCAGTTCCCTACAATGAGCAGTTCTTC. As protein: CASSRAAGGPVPYNEQFF.

This clonotype was seen repeatedly, ten times or more. The CDR3 reads CASSLSDGEQFF. The DNA for the CDR3 is TGTGCCAGCAGCCTATCCGACGGGGAGCAGTTCTTC. The J gene is TRBJ2-1, the V gene TRBV11-1, with no clear D. Between the trimmed V and J ends, which lost 5 bases and 10 bases, there was a span of 12 bases. The CDR3 has 12 amino acids. The germline V gene has CDR1 SGHAT and CDR2 FQDESV (reference sequence).

Many counts were recorded for this clonotype. The genes are TRBV5-1 and TRBJ2-3, with 7 positions matching TRBD1. V shed 7 bases, J shed 0 bases, and the junction held 8 bases outside the gene matches. Looked up from germline, CDR1 is SGHRS and CDR2 is YFSETQ. The CDR3 totals 15 residues. CDR3 nucleotide sequence: TGCGCCAGCGGAGACGGGACAGCGAGCACAGATACGCAGTATTTT. Its translation is CASGDGTASTDTQYF.

This clonotype was observed a few times. The rearrangement links TRBV12-3 or TRBV12-4 to TRBJ2-1, with a weak D call TRBD1 (5 bases). V lost 11 bases, J lost 0 bases, and 14 bases lay in between. This CDR3 region has 14 residues. CDR3 bases: TGTGCCGGCAAGGGGTCGGGCTCCTACAATGAGCAGTTCTTC. Amino acid sequence: CAGKGSGSYNEQFF.

The chain has TRBV7-9 and TRBJ2-7, with D hard to call. The CDR3 extends over 14 amino acids. V dropped 6 bases and J dropped 2 bases, with 14 bases sitting between them. The germline gives CDR1 SEHNR, CDR2 FQNEAQ (reference sequence). CDR3 bases: TGTGCCAGCAGTCCAATAGTGGAGCCCTACGAGCAGTACTTC. Translation gives CASSPIVEPYEQYF. The full variable domain, its missing parts supplied by reference TRBV7-9 and TRBJ2-7, is DTGVSQNPRHKITKRGQNVTFRCDPISEHNRLYWYRQTLGQGPEFLTYFQNEAQLEKSRLLSDRFSAERPKGSFSTLEIQRTEQGDSAMYLCASSPIVEPYEQYFGPGTRLTVT.

This clonotype was recorded at least ten times. At one end the junction does not follow the germline gene, possibly because of a read error. The rearrangement uses TRBV7-7 and TRBJ2-1; D may correspond to TRBD1 or TRBD2 (5 bases each). The CDR3 spans 16 residues. The germline V gene has CDR1 SSHAT and CDR2 FNYEAQ (reference sequence). CDR3 nucleotides: TGTGCTAGCAGCCCCTACTCCGGGACCCCGTCTCATGAGCAGTTCTTC. Encoded protein: CASSPYSGTPSHEQFF.

The rearrangement joins TRBV12-3 or TRBV12-4 to TRBJ2-7; 8 bases agree with TRBD2. This CDR3 comprises 14 residues. The junction had 4 bases not matched to a gene; V was cut back by 6 bases and J by 0 bases. The CDR3, as DNA: TGTGCCAGCAGCCTTAGCGGGACCTCCTACGAGCAGTACTTC. This encodes CASSLSGTSYEQYF.

This clonotype showed up just a few times. The chain carries TRBV11-1 and TRBJ1-1; D may be TRBD1 (5 bases). With 7 bases removed from V and 5 bases from J, the gap between germline ends came to 29 bases. Per germline, CDR1 SGHAT and CDR2 FQDESV (reference sequence). This CDR3 spans 18 amino acids. CDR3 in DNA: TGTGCCAGCATGTTCGAATCCCGAGCAGGCCTGGGGGGTACTGAAGCTTTCTTT. As protein: CASMFESRAGLGGTEAFF.

In its sample, this clonotype was seen a few times. The rearrangement links TRBV6-5 to TRBJ2-1, with 8 bases matching TRBD2. Trimming cost V 2 bases and J 2 bases; bases outside gene matches: 5. This CDR3 has 16 residues. Germline-derived CDR1 and CDR2 are MNHEY and SVGAGI. The DNA for the CDR3 is TGTGCCAGCAGTTACGTCAGCGGGAGCCCCTACAATGAGCAGTTCTTC. It encodes CASSYVSGSPYNEQFF.

This clonotype showed up just a few times. V is TRBV5-1 and J is TRBJ2-5; 15 bases are a match to TRBD2. Losses at the gene ends were 2 bases for V and 4 bases for J; bases not matched to a gene: 9. Germline CDR1 is SGHRS and CDR2 is YFSETQ. The CDR3 is made up of 18 amino acids. CDR3 sequence: CASSLAGPGLAGGETQYF. The CDR3 DNA follows: TGCGCCAGCAGCTTAGCAGGGCCGGGACTAGCGGGAGGAGAGACCCAGTACTTC. The full variable domain, in which reference TRBV5-1 and TRBJ2-5 provide the parts outside the CDR3, is KAGVTQTPRYLIKTRGQQVTLSCSPISGHRSVSWYQQTPGQGLQFLFEYFSETQRNKGNFPGRFSGRQFSNSRSEMNVSTLELGDSALYLCASSLAGPGLAGGETQYFGPGTRLLVL.

This clonotype was seen many times. The J gene is TRBJ2-5, the V gene TRBV29-1, with a weak D call TRBD1 (8 bases). Germline loops: CDR1 SQVTM, CDR2 ANQGSEA. V was pared by 7 bases and J by 4 bases, with 13 bases between. The CDR3 has 12 amino acids. The CDR3 loop is CSGYRGGETQYF. CDR3 nucleotide sequence: TGCAGCGGTTACAGGGGGGGAGAGACCCAGTACTTC.

The count of this clonotype is one. The CDR3 spells CASSPPGLAYQETQYF. The CDR3 DNA reads TGTGCCAGTAGCCCACCGGGACTAGCGTACCAAGAGACCCAGTACTTC. This chain connects TRBV19 to TRBJ2-5; TRBD2 aligns across 10 bases. Germline V gives CDR1 LNHDA, CDR2 SQIVND (reference sequence). The CDR3 covers 16 residues. J gave up 0 bases and V 6 bases, and 7 bases lay outside the gene matches.

The sample holds many counts of this clonotype. The chain couples TRBV19 to TRBJ2-2; D is uncertain. CDR3 length equals 13 residues. V was clipped by 3 bases and J by 5 bases, with 7 bases between them. Germline loops: CDR1 LNHDA, CDR2 SQIVND (reference sequence). This CDR3 reads CASSILGTGELFF. The CDR3 DNA sequence: TGTGCCAGTAGTATTTTGGGAACCGGGGAGCTGTTTTTT.

This clonotype was seen repeatedly, ten times or more. The chain recombines TRBV5-1 with TRBJ2-7; weak D call: TRBD2 (6 bases). The CDR3 is 15 residues long. The V gene's germline CDR1 is SGHRS and CDR2 YFSETQ. Deletions cut 3 bases from V and 0 bases from J, with 13 bases between. The chain's CDR3 is CASSSTGLPSYEQYF. The CDR3 DNA is TGCGCCAGCAGCTCAACGGGACTGCCCTCCTACGAGCAGTACTTC.

This clonotype was recorded many times. This chain links TRBV29-1 with TRBJ1-3; D remains ambiguous. The CDR3 sequence is 14 residues long. V was clipped by 5 bases and J by 8 bases, with 19 bases between them. The V gene's germline CDR1 is SQVTM and CDR2 ANQGSEA. The CDR3 reads CSVTARGGVDTIYF. CDR3 DNA: TGCAGCGTTACCGCCCGTGGCGGGGTAGACACCATATATTTT.

The CDR3 region is CSVEEKGEDPYEQYF. CDR3 in DNA: TGCAGCGTTGAAGAAAAAGGGGAAGACCCCTACGAGCAGTACTTC. The V call is TRBV29-1, the J call TRBJ2-7; D possibly corresponds to TRBD1 (5 bases). CDR3 length equals 15 residues. Trimming removed 0 bases from V and 2 bases from J, with 14 bases in between. Germline V gene sequence: CDR1 SQVTM, CDR2 ANQGSEA.

The genes are TRBV27 and TRBJ1-4; 7 bases line up with TRBD1. CDR1 MNHEY and CDR2 SMNVEV come from the germline V gene (reference sequence). The CDR3 is made up of 14 amino acids. J lost 4 bases, V lost 7 bases, and 6 bases had no gene match. CDR3 in DNA: TGTGCCAGCATGCCCCACAGGGGTAATGAAAAACTGTTTTTT. Amino acids: CASMPHRGNEKLFF.

The chain has TRBV3-1 and TRBJ1-5; D unresolved. Germline CDR1 reads LGHDT; CDR2 reads YNNKEL (reference sequence). V gave up 1 base and J gave up 11 bases, with 9 bases separating them. The CDR3 is made up of 12 amino acids. The CDR3 sequence: CASSQADTTQHF. Here the CDR3 DNA reads TGTGCCAGCAGCCAAGCAGACACGACCCAGCATTTT.